Listed here are 3 T cell receptor beta chains from one sample, sequenced in a study of blood T cell repertoires in COVID-19. Some clones are missing from TCRdb's copy, which holds only in-frame ones; the method was immunoSEQ multiplex PCR. The sample includes about 140,000 clones, approximately 88% of them seen just once. What was sequenced was PBMCs or T cells enriched from blood (not recorded which). Every receptor here comes from a man aged 70-80 years who had been exposed to COVID-19.

This rearrangement joins TRBV14 to TRBJ1-2; D is unresolved. Trimming took off 0 bases at V and 4 bases at J, with 9 bases between the two ends. Germline values: CDR1 SGHDN, CDR2 FVKESK. The CDR3 has 14 amino acids. CDR3 nucleotide sequence: TGTGCCAGCAGCCAAGATTATGGAGGCTATGGCTACACCTTC. Amino acid sequence: CASSQDYGGYGYTF. The full variable domain, in which reference TRBV14 and TRBJ1-2 provide the parts outside the CDR3, is EAGVTQFPSHSVIEKGQTVTLRCDPISGHDNLYWYRRVMGKEIKFLLHFVKESKQDESGMPNNRFLAERTGGTYSTLKVQPAELEDSGVYFCASSQDYGGYGYTFGSGTRLTVV.

This chain joins TRBV9 and TRBJ1-6; a possible D gene is TRBD1 (5 bases). Trimming took off 2 bases at V and 8 bases at J, with 11 bases between the two ends. The CDR3 totals 14 residues. Germline V gene sequence: CDR1 SGDLS, CDR2 YYNGEE. The CDR3 loop is CASSVWGDHSPLHF. The DNA for the CDR3 is TGTGCCAGCAGCGTTTGGGGGGACCATTCACCCCTCCACTTT.

This chain connects TRBV28 to TRBJ2-1; TRBD1 agrees at 8 bases. There are 16 residues in the CDR3. Trimming at V came to 4 bases and at J to 6 bases, leaving 11 bases not matched to a gene. The germline V gene has CDR1 MDHEN and CDR2 SYDVKM. The CDR3 region is CASSSPNGQGINEQFF. The CDR3 DNA is TGTGCCAGCAGTTCCCCTAACGGACAGGGCATCAATGAGCAGTTCTTC. The full variable domain, rest sourced from reference TRBV28 and TRBJ2-1, is DVKVTQSSRYLVKRTGEKVFLECVQDMDHENMFWYRQDPGLGLRLIYFSYDVKMKEKGDIPEGYSVSREKKERFSLILESASTNQTSMYLCASSSPNGQGINEQFFGPGTRLTVL.